This T cell receptor beta chain was sequenced in a study of blood T cells in healthy people across ages. Overall study findings and caveats: The long-lived group displayed more naive CD4+ cells, plus higher diversity, than the aged donors did.

This clonotype was recorded at least ten times. No antigen is known for it. CDR3 length equals 16 residues. Germline V gene sequence: CDR1 LGHDT, CDR2 YNNKEL (reference sequence). The trim removed 5 bases at V and 6 bases at J, leaving 11 bases unmatched. The use of a sample-barcoded 5' primer and a J-beta primer mix characterized a second PCR of roughly 7 to 11 cycles. Each cDNA molecule was tagged by a template-switch adaptor that had 12 random nucleotides. MiXCR, applied by TCRdb to the 5' RACE reads, yields one record per CDR3 protein. The data hold about 840,000 distinct CDR3 sequences, with roughly 29% observed a single time. These same data were also listed under a study on T cells of mothers and their children. From that second work: At about 1.4 ug per 15 ul, all of the extracted RNA went into cDNA synthesis. At a sensitivity of roughly 90 clones per million clonotypes, no persistent microchimeric T cell clones appeared.

The receptor was derived from a middle-aged woman in good health. The sequenced material came from blood. The chain recombines TRBV3-1 with TRBJ2-3, with TRBD1 matching 10 bases. CDR3 protein: CASSSWTGGITDTQYF. DNA of the CDR3: TGTGCCAGCAGCTCCTGGACAGGGGGTATTACGGATACGCAGTATTTT.